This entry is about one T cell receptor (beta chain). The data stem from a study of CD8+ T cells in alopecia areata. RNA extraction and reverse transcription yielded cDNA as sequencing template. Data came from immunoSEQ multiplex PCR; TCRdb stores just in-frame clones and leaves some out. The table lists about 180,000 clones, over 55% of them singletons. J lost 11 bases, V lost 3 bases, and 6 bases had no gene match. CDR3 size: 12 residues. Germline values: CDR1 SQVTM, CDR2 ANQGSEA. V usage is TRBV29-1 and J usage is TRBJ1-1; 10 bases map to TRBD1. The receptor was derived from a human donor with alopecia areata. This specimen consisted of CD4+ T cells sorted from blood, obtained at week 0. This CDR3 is CSVDQTGGEAFF. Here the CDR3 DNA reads TGCAGCGTTGATCAGACAGGGGGCGAGGCTTTCTTT.